Each of the 17 T cell receptor beta chains below was sequenced from the same sample in a study of cytomegalovirus exposure and HLA in healthy donors. PCR employed 60 Vbeta and 13 Jbeta primers. Clones were read by immunoSEQ multiplex PCR, and TCRdb kept only the in-frame ones, dropping some. The sample has 50,000 or so clones; the top ten hold approximately 2.1%. The sample comprised PBMCs. These receptor sequences come from a young woman in good health and CMV-seronegative.

V gene TRBV5-1 combines with J gene TRBJ1-2; TRBD1 aligns across 8 bases. The CDR3 spans 14 residues. J lost 2 bases, V lost 5 bases, and 5 bases had no gene match. Germline V gives CDR1 SGHRS, CDR2 YFSETQ. CDR3 in DNA: TGCGCCAGCAGTCCGGACAGGGTGAACTATGGCTACACCTTC. Amino acid sequence: CASSPDRVNYGYTF. Full variable domain (missing parts from reference TRBV5-1 and TRBJ1-2): KAGVTQTPRYLIKTRGQQVTLSCSPISGHRSVSWYQQTPGQGLQFLFEYFSETQRNKGNFPGRFSGRQFSNSRSEMNVSTLELGDSALYLCASSPDRVNYGYTFGSGTRLTVV.

CDR3 sequence reads: CASKSRGHYGYTF. DNA of the CDR3: TGTGCCAGTAAATCCAGGGGCCACTATGGCTACACCTTC. This chain links TRBV19 with TRBJ1-2; a possible D gene is TRBD1 (6 bases). This CDR3 spans 13 amino acids. The V end lost 7 bases, the J end lost 3 bases, and 12 bases lay between the germline ends. Germline lookup yields CDR1 LNHDA and CDR2 SQIVND (reference sequence).

The rearrangement uses TRBV2 and TRBJ2-7; 10 bases map to TRBD2. Germline CDR1 and CDR2: SNHLY and FYNNEI. V shed 6 bases, J shed 3 bases, and the junction held 2 bases outside the gene matches. This CDR3 is 13 amino acids long. The CDR3 spells CASRLAGSYEQYF. CDR3 DNA: TGTGCCAGCAGACTAGCGGGGAGCTACGAGCAGTACTTC.

The chain links TRBV13 to TRBJ2-7, with 10 nucleotides matching TRBD2. The CDR3 has 16 amino acids. V shed 2 bases and J 5 bases; nucleotides not matched to a gene: 9. Germline V gene sequence: CDR1 PRHDT, CDR2 FYEKMQ (reference sequence). As DNA, the CDR3 is TGTGCCAGCAGCTTAAGTCTAGCGGGGGCAGCAGACGAGCAGTACTTC. It encodes CASSLSLAGAADEQYF.

The chain links TRBV15 to TRBJ2-7, with D tentatively TRBD2 (5 bases). Between the trimmed V and J ends, which lost 1 base and 3 bases, there was a span of 10 bases. The V gene's germline CDR1 is LNHNV and CDR2 YYDKDF (reference sequence). This CDR3 has 14 amino acids. The CDR3, as DNA: TGTGCCACCAGCAGAGGGGGAGACTACTACGAGCAGTACTTC. Its translation: CATSRGGDYYEQYF.

V and J are TRBV5-6 and TRBJ2-3, with 7 bases fitting TRBD1. V lost 4 bases, J lost 1 base, and 6 bases stayed unmatched. This CDR3 has 15 amino acids. The germline V gene encodes CDR1 SGHDT and CDR2 YYEEEE. The CDR3 nucleotides read TGTGCCAGCAGCCTGGGGACAGCAGGCACAGATACGCAGTATTTT. It translates to CASSLGTAGTDTQYF.

The J gene is TRBJ2-7, the V gene TRBV4-2; 8 nucleotides line up with TRBD1. Germline CDR1 reads LGHNA; CDR2 reads YNFKEQ. V trimming: 2 bases; J trimming: 0 bases; junction bases outside the gene matches: 6. The CDR3 sequence is 16 residues long. CDR3 in amino acids: CASSQKTGDSSYEQYF. The CDR3 bases are TGTGCCAGCAGCCAAAAGACAGGGGACAGCTCCTACGAGCAGTACTTC.

The chain combines TRBV27 with TRBJ2-1, with 7 bases that match TRBD1. Per the germline V gene, CDR1 is MNHEY and CDR2 is SMNVEV (reference sequence). J was trimmed by 6 bases and V by 3 bases; bases with no gene match: 2. The CDR3 length is 13 residues. Here the CDR3 DNA reads TGTGCCAGCAGTTTCGGGACAGTCAATGAGCAGTTCTTC. Its translation: CASSFGTVNEQFF.

This chain joins TRBV27 and TRBJ2-7, with TRBD1 as a possible D gene (5 bases). The CDR3 is 14 amino acids. The ends were cut back, 3 bases at V and 2 bases at J, with 11 bases in the middle. The germline V gene encodes CDR1 MNHEY and CDR2 SMNVEV (reference sequence). Here the CDR3 reads CASSFQGAPYEQYF. The CDR3 DNA sequence: TGTGCCAGCAGTTTTCAAGGGGCCCCCTACGAGCAGTACTTC.

The chain employs TRBV5-4 and TRBJ2-3; D not certain. V was pared by 0 bases and J by 0 bases, with 5 bases between. Germline lookup yields CDR1 SGHNT and CDR2 YYREEE (reference sequence). This CDR3 is built from 14 residues. CDR3 DNA sequence: TGTGCCAGCAGCTTGGGGAGTAGCACAGATACGCAGTATTTT. Residues: CASSLGSSTDTQYF.

This chain uses TRBV11-3 with TRBJ2-1; D is unresolved. The CDR3 extends over 12 amino acids. V was shortened by 4 bases and J by 7 bases, with 8 bases between the two germline ends. From germline, CDR1 is SGHNT and CDR2 YENEEA. CDR3 sequence reads: CASSSLLNEQFF. In DNA, the CDR3 is TGTGCCAGCAGCTCCCTCTTGAATGAGCAGTTCTTC.

The rearrangement uses TRBV10-3 and TRBJ1-2, with TRBD1 matching over 8 bases. V lost 9 bases and J lost 5; bases outside the gene matches: 11. This CDR3 has 14 amino acids. CDR1 and CDR2 from the germline V gene are ENHRY and SYGVKD. The CDR3 coding sequence is TGTGCCATAGGCGCAGCAGGGGGCGCGTATGGCTACACCTTC. Amino acids: CAIGAAGGAYGYTF.

This chain links TRBV19 with TRBJ1-2; 7 nucleotides align to TRBD1. The CDR3 loop spans 15 amino acids. The junction had 8 bases not matched to a gene; V was cut back by 2 bases and J by 5 bases. CDR1 is LNHDA and CDR2 is SQIVND in the germline V gene (reference sequence). CDR3 loop: CASSIREGAEYGYTF. The CDR3 DNA is TGTGCCAGTAGTATACGAGAGGGGGCCGAATATGGCTACACCTTC. Based on the CDR3 plus reference TRBV19 and TRBJ1-2, the full variable domain is DGGITQSPKYLFRKEGQNVTLSCEQNLNHDAMYWYRQDPGQGLRLIYYSQIVNDFQKGDIAEGYSVSREKKESFPLTVTSAQKNPTAFYLCASSIREGAEYGYTFGSGTRLTVV.

The chain carries TRBV5-1 and TRBJ2-1; tentative D call: TRBD1 (6 bases). Germline CDR1 is SGHRS and CDR2 is YFSETQ. Trimming pared 0 bases from V and 0 bases from J, leaving 13 bases between. The CDR3 spans 17 residues. CDR3 DNA: TGCGCCAGCAGCTTGGGCAGGGGTCCCCTCTCCTACAATGAGCAGTTCTTC. It translates to CASSLGRGPLSYNEQFF.

The chain uses TRBV2 and TRBJ1-5, with 8 bases aligning to TRBD1. The CDR3 is 14 residues long. Germline V lookup: CDR1 SNHLY, CDR2 FYNNEI. Trimming at V came to 5 bases and at J to 7 bases, leaving 7 bases not matched to a gene. The DNA of the CDR3 is TGTGCCAGCAGTACCCAGGGGGCGGAACAGCCCCAGCATTTT. Translated: CASSTQGAEQPQHF.

The chain couples TRBV7-8 to TRBJ2-1; 10 bases are a match to TRBD2. V shed 5 bases and J 7 bases; nucleotides not matched to a gene: 11. CDR3 length: 16 amino acids. Per the germline V gene, CDR1 is SGHVS and CDR2 is FQNEAQ. This CDR3 reads CASSPRDSGRWNEQFF. As DNA, the CDR3 is TGTGCCAGCAGCCCCCGTGATAGCGGGAGGTGGAATGAGCAGTTCTTC.

The chain carries TRBV9 and TRBJ2-1; D might be TRBD1 (5 bases). Looked up from germline, CDR1 is SGDLS and CDR2 is YYNGEE. This CDR3 has 14 amino acids. Trimming pared 2 bases from V and 2 bases from J, leaving 8 bases between. CDR3 protein: CASSVGAAYNEQFF. The CDR3 DNA reads as TGTGCCAGCAGCGTTGGGGCAGCCTACAATGAGCAGTTCTTC.